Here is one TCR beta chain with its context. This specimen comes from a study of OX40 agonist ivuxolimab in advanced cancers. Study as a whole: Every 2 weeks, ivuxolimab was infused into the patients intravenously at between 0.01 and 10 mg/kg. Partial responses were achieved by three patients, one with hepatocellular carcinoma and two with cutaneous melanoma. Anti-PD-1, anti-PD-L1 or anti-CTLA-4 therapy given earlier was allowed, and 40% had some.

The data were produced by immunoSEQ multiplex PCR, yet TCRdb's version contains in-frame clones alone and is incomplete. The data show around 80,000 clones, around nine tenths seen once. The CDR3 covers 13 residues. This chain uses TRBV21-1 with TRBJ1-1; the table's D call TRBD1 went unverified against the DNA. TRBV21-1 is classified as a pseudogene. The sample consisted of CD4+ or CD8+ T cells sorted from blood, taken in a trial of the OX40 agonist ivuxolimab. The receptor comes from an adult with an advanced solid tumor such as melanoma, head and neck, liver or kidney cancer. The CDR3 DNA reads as TGTGCCAGCAGCCTCCGCTGGGGGCGCCGGGCTTTCTTT. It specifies CASSLRWGRRAFF.